Listed here is a single T cell receptor (beta chain). Antigen specificity is unknown. This entry comes from a study of CD8+CD57+ T cells in acquired aplastic anemia. General study points: Sharing between patients and controls was observed for twenty-nine CD8+ CDR3 sequences. Statistical testing detected no significant gap in CD8+ Simpson's diversity between patients and controls.

The use of genomic DNA as template underpinned the TCR beta VDJ and CDR3 profiling. MiXCR was run by TCRdb on the reads, yielding one entry per CDR3 protein. Among roughly 500,000 distinct CDR3 sequences listed, about a third were seen once. The CDR3 extends over 14 amino acids. Germline values: CDR1 MGHDK, CDR2 SYGVNS. V lost 5 bases, J lost 5 bases, and 7 bases stayed unmatched. In patients chosen for sequencing, flow cytometry had shown CD8+CD57+ cell expansion. Sequenced material: sorted CD4+, CD8+, or CD8+CD57+ T cells (not recorded which) from PBMCs. This TCR derives from a human donor with aplastic anemia. The chain is built from TRBV25-1 and TRBJ2-7; 9 bases are a match to TRBD2. The CDR3 reads CASSLTGLANEQYF. CDR3 in DNA: TGTGCCAGCAGTCTGACTGGACTAGCGAACGAGCAGTACTTC.